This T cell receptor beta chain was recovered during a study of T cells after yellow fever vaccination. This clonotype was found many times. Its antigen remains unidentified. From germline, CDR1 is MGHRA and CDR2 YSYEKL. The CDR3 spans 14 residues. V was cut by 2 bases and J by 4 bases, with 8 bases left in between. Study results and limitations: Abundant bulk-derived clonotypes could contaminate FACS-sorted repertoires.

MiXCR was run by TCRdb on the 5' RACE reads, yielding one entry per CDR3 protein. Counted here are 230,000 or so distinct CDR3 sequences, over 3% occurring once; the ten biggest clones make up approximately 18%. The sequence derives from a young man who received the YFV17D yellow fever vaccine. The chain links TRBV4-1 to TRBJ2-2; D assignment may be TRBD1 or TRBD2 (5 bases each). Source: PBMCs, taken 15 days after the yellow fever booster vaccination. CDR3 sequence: CASSQKRGTGELFF. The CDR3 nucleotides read TGCGCCAGCAGCCAAAAGAGGGGCACCGGGGAGCTGTTTTTT.